Presented here are 28 T cell receptor beta chains from one specimen sequenced in a study of metastatic and nonmetastatic thyroid tumors. Thyroid surgery had not been preceded by any treatment in any patient. TCRdb reanalyzed the PCR reads via MiXCR. The sample lists about 59,000 clones, around 15% occurring once. The sample taken for sequencing was blood. The receptor set was obtained from a male donor with papillary thyroid cancer or a benign thyroid nodule (not recorded which). Some clones in this sample may be carry-over from other donors' samples.

This clone was detected many times. V gene TRBV6-1 combines with J gene TRBJ2-3, with D possibly matching TRBD1 (7 bases). This CDR3 contains 18 residues. CDR1 is MNHNS and CDR2 is SASEGT in the germline V gene. The germline V and J ends were trimmed by 1 base and 0 bases, with 17 bases remaining between them. Here the CDR3 DNA reads TGTGCCAGCAGTGAAGTGTGGGTACAGGGGACTAGCACAGATACGCAGTATTTT. It yields the protein CASSEVWVQGTSTDTQYF.

At least ten counts were recorded for this clone. The chain is built from TRBV6-4 and TRBJ2-3; 9 nucleotides match TRBD2. Trimming cost V 5 bases and J 2 bases; bases outside gene matches: 5. The germline gives CDR1 MRHNA, CDR2 SNTAGT. This CDR3 spans 15 amino acids. This CDR3 reads CASSKSGGFTDTQYF. The CDR3 DNA is TGTGCCAGCAGTAAAAGCGGGGGGTTCACAGATACGCAGTATTTT.

The table lists this clone with many counts. This chain joins TRBV7-9 and TRBJ2-6, with D hard to call. The CDR3 contains 17 residues. V was clipped by 5 bases and J by 0 bases, with 14 bases between them. Germline lookup yields CDR1 SEHNR and CDR2 FQNEAQ (reference sequence). The CDR3 DNA is TGTGCCAGCAGCGTCGTCGATTTGGGCTCTGGGGCCAACGTCCTGACTTTC. It yields the protein CASSVVDLGSGANVLTF.

As concerns this clone: Just one base apart from a much larger clone, this may be a read error. As DNA, the CDR3 is TGTGCCAGCAGCGACACCCGGACAGCAGACTTC. This sequence encodes CASSDTRTADF. V and J are TRBV7-8 and TRBJ2-5; the D gene is possibly TRBD1 (6 bases). Per germline, CDR1 SGHVS and CDR2 FQNEAQ. There are 11 residues in the CDR3.

This clone occurred many times. The V gene is TRBV3-1, the J gene TRBJ1-6, with TRBD1 as a possible D gene (6 bases). The CDR3 has 15 amino acids. Germline-derived CDR1 and CDR2 are LGHDT and YNNKEL (reference sequence). V lost 0 bases, J lost 3 bases, and 6 bases lay in between. The CDR3 is CASSQEDSYNSPLHF. Here the CDR3 DNA reads TGTGCCAGCAGCCAAGAGGACAGCTATAATTCACCCCTCCACTTT.

This clone was seen a handful of times. The rearrangement uses TRBV19 and TRBJ1-2; D uncertain. The V end lost 3 bases, the J end lost 0 bases, and 8 bases lay between the germline ends. Germline V lookup: CDR1 LNHDA, CDR2 SQIVND (reference sequence). The CDR3 runs to 14 residues. CDR3 nucleotide sequence: TGTGCCAGTAGTATGTGGGGAACTAACTATGGCTACACCTTC. It codes for CASSMWGTNYGYTF.

The sample holds many counts of this clone. J is TRBJ1-2 and V is TRBV18, with D unresolved. The V end was cut by 6 bases, the J end by 8 bases, with 13 bases between. CDR3 length equals 12 residues. Per germline, CDR1 KGHSH and CDR2 LQKENI. This CDR3 reads CASSTESSGYTF. The CDR3 coding sequence is TGTGCCAGCTCGACGGAGTCTTCCGGCTACACCTTC.

This clone was observed many times. The V gene is TRBV7-2, the J gene TRBJ2-1; TRBD2 aligns across 14 bases. This CDR3 comprises 15 residues. The J segment lost 8 bases and the V segment lost 4 bases, leaving 4 bases of the junction unmatched. Per the germline V gene, CDR1 is SGHTA and CDR2 is FQGNSA. This chain's CDR3 is CASSSGTSGGDEQFF. The CDR3 nucleotides are TGTGCCAGCAGCTCGGGGACTAGCGGGGGCGATGAGCAGTTCTTC.

This clone has just a few counts. One end of the junction varies from germline; a read error may be responsible. The genes are TRBV6-1 and TRBJ1-5; D is unresolved. Germline V CDR1 and CDR2: MNHNS, SASEGT. The CDR3 has 16 residues. The CDR3 bases are TGTGCCAGCATTGAAGTCTTAGGTCAGCCCAATCAGCCCCAGCATTTT. Amino acids: CASIEVLGQPNQPQHF.

A note on this clone: The junction and the germline gene differ at one end; a read error may be behind it. The genes are TRBV7-6 and TRBJ2-1, with D perhaps TRBD1 (9 bases). This CDR3 is built from 21 residues. Germline V gene lookup returns CDR1 SGHVS and CDR2 FNYEAQ. The CDR3 loop reads CASSPQGANGERESSYNEQFF. In DNA form, the CDR3 reads TGTGCTAGCAGCCCACAGGGGGCAAACGGGGAGCGGGAGAGCTCCTACAATGAGCAGTTCTTC.

The sample holds many counts of this clone. This CDR3 is also generated by other DNA sequences in the sample. The chain recombines TRBV5-4 with TRBJ1-3, with D possibly being TRBD1 (6 bases). CDR3 size: 14 residues. Trimming cost V 3 bases and J 4 bases, with 11 bases left between them. Germline CDR1 and CDR2: SGHNT and YYREEE (reference sequence). CDR3 sequence (DNA): TGTGCCAGCAGCTCGACCACAGGGGGAAACACCATATATTTT. Translating gives CASSSTTGGNTIYF.

This clone was counted at least ten times. The chain joins TRBV20-1 to TRBJ2-7, with D perhaps TRBD1 (6 bases). Germline V gene lookup returns CDR1 DFQATT and CDR2 SNEGSKA (reference sequence). The CDR3 is 13 amino acids. Trimming stripped 3 bases from V and 6 bases from J, with 15 bases between. The CDR3 DNA reads TGCAGTGCTAGGGCCCACAGGGCAAGCGAGCAGTACTTC. Its translation: CSARAHRASEQYF.

Many counts were recorded for this clone. Other DNA sequences in this specimen translate into the identical CDR3. The V and J genes are TRBV20-1 and TRBJ1-2; 7 nucleotides line up with TRBD1. Germline V lookup: CDR1 DFQATT, CDR2 SNEGSKA (reference sequence). The CDR3 sequence is 18 residues long. After removal of 1 base from V and 2 bases from J, the junction contained 16 bases not matched to a gene. The CDR3 spells CSARGQTQQGDYNYGYTF. CDR3 nucleotides: TGCAGTGCTAGAGGGCAAACCCAGCAGGGGGACTACAACTATGGCTACACCTTC.

This clone was counted at least ten times. The sample carries other DNA sequences with the same CDR3. The J gene is TRBJ2-3, the V gene TRBV6-4; either TRBD1 or TRBD2 may fit D (6 bases each). The length of the CDR3 is 16 residues. V dropped 2 bases and J dropped 2 bases, with 14 bases sitting between them. The germline V gene has CDR1 MRHNA and CDR2 SNTAGT. The CDR3 spells CASSDALGGHTDTQYF. The CDR3 nucleotides read TGTGCCAGCAGTGACGCGTTGGGGGGCCACACAGATACGCAGTATTTT.

The V call is TRBV7-9, the J call TRBJ1-4; maybe TRBD1 (6 bases). V was trimmed by 4 bases and J by 14 bases, leaving 14 bases between them. The CDR3 totals 12 residues. The germline V gene encodes CDR1 SEHNR and CDR2 FQNEAQ (reference sequence). The CDR3 DNA reads as TGTGCCAGCAGCTCGTGGACAGTCCCGCTGTTTTTT. Amino acid sequence: CASSSWTVPLFF. Variable domain in full (rest from reference TRBV7-9 and TRBJ1-4): DTGVSQNPRHKITKRGQNVTFRCDPISEHNRLYWYRQTLGQGPEFLTYFQNEAQLEKSRLLSDRFSAERPKGSFSTLEIQRTEQGDSAMYLCASSSWTVPLFFGSGTQLSVL.

V gene TRBV12-3 or TRBV12-4 combines with J gene TRBJ1-5, with D hard to call. Trimming shortened V by 4 bases and J by 4 bases, and 14 bases separated the two germline ends. CDR3 length equals 15 residues. CDR3 DNA: TGTGCCAGCAGTTCGATTGTCTGTACTAATCAGCCCCAGCATTTT. It specifies CASSSIVCTNQPQHF.

To note about this clone: A much larger clone sits a single nucleotide away, making a read error possible. The rearrangement uses TRBV29-1 and TRBJ2-1; D might be TRBD2 (5 bases). CDR3 size: 13 residues. Germline V gene sequence: CDR1 SQVTM, CDR2 ANQGSEA. V was pared by 7 bases and J by 2 bases, with 12 bases between. DNA of the CDR3: TGCAGCGCGTCCGTGACTACCTACAATGAGCAGTTCTTC. This sequence encodes CSASVTTYNEQFF.

This clone appeared many times. CDR3 DNA: TGTGCCAGCAGCTTAGTGGTAAACTCATATGGCTACACCTTC. Amino acid sequence: CASSLVVNSYGYTF. This chain uses TRBV7-9 with TRBJ1-2; D gene ambiguous. Between the trimmed V and J ends, which lost 1 base and 5 bases, there was a span of 11 bases. The CDR3 spans 14 residues. Germline V gene lookup returns CDR1 SEHNR and CDR2 FQNEAQ (reference sequence).

This clone was seen repeatedly, ten times or more. The rearrangement joins TRBV6-5 to TRBJ2-6, with D hard to call. Germline V CDR1 and CDR2: MNHEY, SVGAGI. The germline V and J ends were trimmed by 3 bases and 0 bases, with 12 bases remaining between them. This CDR3 spans 17 amino acids. This chain's CDR3 is CASSYGVLASGANVLTF. The DNA for the CDR3 is TGTGCCAGCAGTTATGGGGTGCTCGCCTCTGGGGCCAACGTCCTGACTTTC.

This clone appeared many times. Other DNA sequences in the same sample also yield this CDR3. V is TRBV27 and J is TRBJ1-2, with 9 bases identical to TRBD1. With 5 bases clipped from V and 7 bases from J, the junction kept 14 bases outside the gene matches. The CDR3 runs to 16 residues. Germline V CDR1 and CDR2: MNHEY, SMNVEV (reference sequence). In nucleotides, the CDR3 is TGTGCCAGCAGTACCCCAAGACAGGGGGGAATGGGTGGCTACACCTTC. It translates to CASSTPRQGGMGGYTF.

Turning to this clone: At one of its ends the junction is not consistent with the germline gene, which may arise from a read error. The chain joins TRBV6-1 to TRBJ1-5; D is ambiguous. CDR1 is MNHNS and CDR2 is SASEGT in the germline V gene. There are 15 residues in the CDR3. The CDR3 spells CASSDPWLGNQPHHF. CDR3 sequence (DNA): TGTGCCAGCAGTGATCCATGGTTGGGTAATCAGCCCCATCATTTT.

Many counts were recorded for this clone. V is TRBV7-8 and J is TRBJ1-3, with D maybe TRBD1 (6 bases). Germline CDR1 and CDR2: SGHVS and FQNEAQ. Trimming stripped 1 base from V and 5 bases from J, with 12 bases between. This CDR3 has 15 residues. The CDR3 loop is CASSLVAGDRNTIYF. The CDR3, as DNA: TGTGCCAGCAGCTTAGTGGCAGGGGACAGAAACACCATATATTTT. Looking up the rest from reference TRBV7-8 and TRBJ1-3 gives the full variable domain: GAGVSQSPRYKVAKRGQDVALRCDPISGHVSLFWYQQALGQGPEFLTYFQNEAQLDKSGLPSDRFFAERPEGSVSTLKIQRTQQEDSAVYLCASSLVAGDRNTIYFGEGSWLTVV.

This clone was observed many times. The rearrangement links TRBV6-2 or TRBV6-3 to TRBJ2-2, with D uncertain. CDR1 is MNHEY, CDR2 SVGEGT, per germline. The V gene lost 2 bases and the J gene lost 0 bases, with 7 bases spanning the gap. The CDR3 totals 15 residues. For the CDR3, the DNA is TGTGCCAGCAGTTACGACGGGCCGAACACCGGGGAGCTGTTTTTT. It is translated as CASSYDGPNTGELFF.

This clone was seen many times. The rearrangement uses TRBV20-1 and TRBJ2-2, with unresolved D. The germline V gene has CDR1 DFQATT and CDR2 SNEGSKA (reference sequence). This CDR3 has 11 amino acids. Trimming left V 6 bases short and J 7 bases short, with 9 bases between. CDR3 region: CSAYNGGELFF. DNA of the CDR3: TGCAGTGCCTATAACGGCGGGGAGCTGTTTTTT.

This clone was picked up a small number of times. A much larger clone differs by one base, so this may be a read error. The identical CDR3 is also encoded by other nucleotide sequences in the sample. This chain links TRBV11-1 with TRBJ1-1, with unresolved D. Germline V gene sequence: CDR1 SGHAT, CDR2 FQDESV (reference sequence). This CDR3 contains 16 residues. V was shortened by 4 bases and J by 1 base, with 16 bases between the two germline ends. CDR3 protein: CASSYGLRLPNTEAFF. The CDR3 region has the DNA TGTGCCAGCAGCTACGGCCTGCGACTACCGAACACTGAAGCTTTCTTT.

The V and J genes are TRBV27 and TRBJ2-3; 13 bases agree with TRBD2. Looked up from germline, CDR1 is MNHEY and CDR2 is SMNVEV (reference sequence). This CDR3 has 20 residues. J was trimmed by 3 bases and V by 5 bases; bases with no gene match: 17. CDR3 region: CASSLRDDRTSGSITDTQYF. The CDR3 DNA is TGTGCCAGCAGTCTACGAGATGACCGGACTAGCGGGAGCATAACAGATACGCAGTATTTT.

At least ten counts were recorded for this clone. The rearrangement uses TRBV7-8 and TRBJ2-7, with D maybe TRBD2 (5 bases). Germline V gives CDR1 SGHVS, CDR2 FQNEAQ. V was clipped by 2 bases and J by 7 bases, with 18 bases between them. This CDR3 is 15 amino acids long. The CDR3, as DNA: TGTGCCAGCAGCTTAATCGACCGATCCTCGGGGGAGCAGTACTTC. Its protein product is CASSLIDRSSGEQYF.

A few counts support this clone. Possible read error: a much larger clone is one base away. This chain uses TRBV19 with TRBJ2-3; 7 positions match TRBD2. Germline V CDR1 and CDR2: LNHDA, SQIVND (reference sequence). The CDR3 contains 14 residues. Trimming removed 11 bases from V and 3 bases from J; junction bases left unmatched: 11. The CDR3 loop reads CASSGGSWTDTQYF. CDR3 bases: TGTGCCTCCTCGGGCGGGAGTTGGACAGATACGCAGTATTTT. The variable domain in full, with the rest retrieved from reference TRBV19 and TRBJ2-3, is DGGITQSPKYLFRKEGQNVTLSCEQNLNHDAMYWYRQDPGQGLRLIYYSQIVNDFQKGDIAEGYSVSREKKESFPLTVTSAQKNPTAFYLCASSGGSWTDTQYFGPGTRLTVL.